The clone carrying this T cell receptor (beta chain) has just a few counts. The V gene end was trimmed by 4 bases and the J gene end by 4 bases; junction bases not matched to a gene: 15. Germline CDR1 and CDR2: LGHNA and YNFKEQ. The CDR3 sequence is 18 residues long. Sequenced by immunoSEQ multiplex PCR; TCRdb stores in-frame clones only, minus some. This table has roughly 230,000 clones, nearly 90% appearing once. This sample is part of a study of blood T cell repertoires in COVID-19. Looking at the study overall: Spain, Italy and the United States supplied samples that represented acute and convalescent COVID-19.

Self-reported history from a screening survey and questionnaire set each donor's cohort. The source material was PBMCs or T cells enriched from blood (not recorded which). V gene TRBV4-2 combines with J gene TRBJ2-7; TRBD2 aligns across 11 bases. The receptor was derived from a woman in her thirties with acute COVID-19. DNA for the CDR3: TGTGCCAGCAGCCCCAACGGGCTAGCGGGGGGAGGCGAGTACGAGCAGTACTTC. Amino acids: CASSPNGLAGGGEYEQYF.